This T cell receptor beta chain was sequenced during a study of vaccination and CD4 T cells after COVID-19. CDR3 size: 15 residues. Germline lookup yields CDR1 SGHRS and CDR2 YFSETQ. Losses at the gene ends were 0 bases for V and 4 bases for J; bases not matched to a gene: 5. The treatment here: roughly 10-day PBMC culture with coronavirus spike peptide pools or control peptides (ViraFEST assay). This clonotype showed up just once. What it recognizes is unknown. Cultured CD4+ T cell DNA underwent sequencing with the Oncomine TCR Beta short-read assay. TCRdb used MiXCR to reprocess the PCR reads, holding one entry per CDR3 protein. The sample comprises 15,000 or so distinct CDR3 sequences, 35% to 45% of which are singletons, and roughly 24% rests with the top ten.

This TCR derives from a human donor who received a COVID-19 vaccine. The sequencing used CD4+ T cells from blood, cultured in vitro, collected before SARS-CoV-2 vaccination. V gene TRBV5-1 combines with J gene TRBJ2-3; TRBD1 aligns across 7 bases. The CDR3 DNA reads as TGCGCCAGCAGCTTGGTAACAGGGGTGGCAGATACGCAGTATTTT. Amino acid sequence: CASSLVTGVADTQYF.